The clone carrying this T cell receptor (beta chain) was recorded many times. This entry belongs to a study of breast tumors, draining lymph nodes, adjacent tissues. The V gene end was trimmed by 3 bases and the J gene end by 5 bases; junction bases not matched to a gene: 8. The CDR3 is made up of 14 amino acids. Germline V gene sequence: CDR1 GTSNPN, CDR2 SVGIG (reference sequence). TCRdb analysed the multiplex PCR reads with MiXCR anew, one entry per CDR3 protein. The sample lists approximately 130,000 distinct CDR3 sequences, 21% seen once, with around 2.2% in the top ten. The lymph nodes were axillary draining lymph nodes from breast cancer patients.

This receptor was taken from a female donor with breast cancer. Some clones in this sample may be carry-over from other donors' samples. Input material: axillary lymph node tissue. This rearrangement joins TRBV30 to TRBJ2-7, with 9 bases that match TRBD1. CDR3 DNA: TGTGCCTGGAGACGACCGGGACAGGGACACGAGCAGTACTTC. It yields the protein CAWRRPGQGHEQYF.